These 25 T cell receptor beta chains share one sample of origin, sequenced in a study of beta chain features in type 1 diabetes. Findings and caveats of the study: In all four CD4+ subsets, TCRB CDR3 length was significantly, moderately reduced in type 1 diabetes.

Sequencing targeted expressed TCRB transcripts, as all isolated RNA had been reverse transcribed. Sequencing was performed with immunoSEQ multiplex PCR; in TCRdb, only in-frame clones are kept and a portion is missing. This table has 300,000 or so clones, roughly 13% appearing once. No antigens are known for them. The source material was naive CD4+ T cells from blood. All receptors derive from a man between 25 and 39 years old with type 1 diabetes.

The J gene is TRBJ2-5, the V gene TRBV5-4, with TRBD2 matching 9 bases. The CDR3 totals 16 residues. The V gene's germline CDR1 is SGHNT and CDR2 YYREEE (reference sequence). J lost 5 bases, V lost 4 bases, and 12 bases had no gene match. The CDR3 nucleotides are TGTGCCAGCAGCAGAAGTTTAGCGGGAGTGGGGGAGACCCAGTACTTC. Its protein is CASSRSLAGVGETQYF.

A few counts support this clone. The gene calls are TRBV19 and TRBJ2-1; 8 bases match TRBD1. The germline V gene has CDR1 LNHDA and CDR2 SQIVND (reference sequence). V lost 4 bases to trimming and J lost 8 bases; unmatched junction nucleotides: 4. The CDR3 covers 13 residues. In nucleotides, the CDR3 is TGTGCCAGTAGTAAGGGACAGGAGGATGAGCAGTTCTTC. This gives the protein CASSKGQEDEQFF.

This clone was observed a few times. Here the CDR3 DNA reads TGTGCCAGCTCACCAAGTCGACAGGCCTACGAGCAGTACTTC. This translates into CASSPSRQAYEQYF. The V call is TRBV18, the J call TRBJ2-7, with D possibly being TRBD1 (6 bases). V dropped 2 bases and J dropped 2 bases, with 10 bases sitting between them. Germline CDR1 reads KGHSH; CDR2 reads LQKENI. This CDR3 is built from 14 residues.

This clone has a handful of counts. The chain employs TRBV7-9 and TRBJ1-1, with TRBD1 matching over 8 bases. From germline, CDR1 is SEHNR and CDR2 FQNEAQ (reference sequence). J lost 0 bases, V lost 10 bases, and 10 bases had no gene match. The CDR3 spans 15 residues. CDR3: CATIRQGTLNTEAFF. The CDR3 DNA is TGTGCCACCATACGACAGGGGACCTTGAACACTGAAGCTTTCTTT.

The chain has TRBV28 and TRBJ2-3, with D tentatively TRBD2 (5 bases). Trimming cost V 8 bases and J 4 bases, with 16 bases left between them. The CDR3 runs to 14 residues. CDR1 and CDR2 from the germline V gene are MDHEN and SYDVKM. Written as DNA, the CDR3 is TGTGCCAGCGTCGTGGCGGGTCGGGCAGATACGCAGTATTTT. Its protein is CASVVAGRADTQYF.

Regarding this clone: The sample carries other DNA sequences with the same CDR3. The gene calls are TRBV7-2 and TRBJ2-7; TRBD1 is a possible D gene (5 bases). From germline, CDR1 is SGHTA and CDR2 FQGNSA. The CDR3 contains 12 residues. V was cut by 4 bases and J by 3 bases, with 7 bases left in between. The CDR3 bases are TGTGCCAGCAGCTCACAGGTCTACGAGCAGTACTTC. Translated: CASSSQVYEQYF.

V gene TRBV9 combines with J gene TRBJ2-1; 10 positions match TRBD1. J was trimmed by 5 bases and V by 3 bases; bases with no gene match: 11. The CDR3 is 17 amino acids. CDR1 is SGDLS and CDR2 is YYNGEE in the germline V gene. The DNA for the CDR3 is TGTGCCAGCAGCGACGGGGACAGGGGTTTAGCGCACAATGAGCAGTTCTTC. This translates into CASSDGDRGLAHNEQFF.

The V call is TRBV2, the J call TRBJ2-5; maybe TRBD2 (5 bases). The germline V and J ends were trimmed by 6 bases and 2 bases, with 13 bases remaining between them. CDR1 and CDR2 (germline): SNHLY, FYNNEI. The CDR3 is 14 residues long. The CDR3 region has the DNA TGTGCCAGCAGACCCTTAGCGCTTCAAGAGACCCAGTACTTC. It yields the protein CASRPLALQETQYF.

The V gene is TRBV7-9, the J gene TRBJ2-7; D call uncertain. Germline V gene sequence: CDR1 SEHNR, CDR2 FQNEAQ (reference sequence). With 3 bases removed from V and 1 base from J, the gap between germline ends came to 10 bases. The CDR3 is 14 amino acids. The CDR3 bases are TGTGCCAGCAGCTTCCCGGGTAATTCCTACGAGCAGTACTTC. Translation: CASSFPGNSYEQYF.

This chain connects TRBV30 to TRBJ1-3; TRBD1 matches 7 bases. V lost 3 bases to trimming and J lost 3 bases; unmatched junction nucleotides: 8. CDR1 is GTSNPN and CDR2 is SVGIG in the germline V gene (reference sequence). The CDR3 totals 15 residues. The CDR3 coding sequence is TGTGCCTGGAGGGGACAGCGCAACGTTGGAAACACCATATATTTT. Translating it yields CAWRGQRNVGNTIYF.

V is TRBV4-2 and J is TRBJ2-2; D gene ambiguous. V shed 0 bases and J shed 8 bases, with 7 bases lying between them. There are 13 residues in the CDR3. Germline V CDR1 and CDR2: LGHNA, YNFKEQ. The CDR3 protein is CASSQDLRGELFF. CDR3 in DNA: TGTGCCAGCAGCCAAGACCTCCGGGGGGAGCTGTTTTTT.

This clone was seen a few times. The junction departs from germline at one end; a sequencing error may be responsible. This sample includes further DNA sequences coding for the same CDR3. The chain carries TRBV29-1 and TRBJ1-1; 8 bases agree with TRBD1. The CDR3 is made up of 12 amino acids. Per the germline V gene, CDR1 is SQVTM and CDR2 is ANQGSEA. The CDR3 protein is CSVEDRGTEAFF. In DNA form, the CDR3 reads TGCAGCGTGGAAGACAGGGGCACTGAAGCTTTCTTT. The full variable domain, rest sourced from reference TRBV29-1 and TRBJ1-1, is SAVISQKPSRDICQRGTSLTIQCQVDSQVTMMFWYRQQPGQSLTLIATANQGSEATYESGFVIDKFPISRPNLTFSTLTVSNMSPEDSSIYLCSVEDRGTEAFFGQGTRLTVV.

This chain links TRBV30 with TRBJ2-1, with D possibly being TRBD1 (7 bases). The CDR3 is made up of 16 amino acids. V was clipped by 2 bases and J by 3 bases, with 17 bases between them. Germline lookup yields CDR1 GTSNPN and CDR2 SVGIG (reference sequence). CDR3 nucleotides: TGTGCCTGGAGTAGGCTGGAGGGGGCGAACTACAATGAGCAGTTCTTC. It is translated as CAWSRLEGANYNEQFF.

CDR3 coding DNA: TGTGCCAGCAGCCGGGGCGGGGGGATCCAAGAGACCCAGTACTTC. Translation: CASSRGGGIQETQYF. The chain joins TRBV7-9 to TRBJ2-5; TRBD2 matches 8 bases. V shed 5 bases and J 1 base; nucleotides not matched to a gene: 6. The CDR3 is 15 residues long. Germline CDR1 is SEHNR and CDR2 is FQNEAQ (reference sequence).

This clone has more than one count but fewer than ten. The CDR3 bases are TGTGCCAGCAGCCAAGGGGGAGGGGCCCATGGCTACACCTTC. Translated: CASSQGGGAHGYTF. V usage is TRBV28 and J usage is TRBJ1-2; D is perhaps TRBD1 (6 bases). Trimming shortened V by 6 bases and J by 6 bases, and 17 bases separated the two germline ends. The germline gives CDR1 MDHEN, CDR2 SYDVKM. This CDR3 contains 14 residues.

J is TRBJ2-1 and V is TRBV4-1; 9 nucleotides align to TRBD2. The CDR3 runs to 20 residues. Germline CDR1 is MGHRA and CDR2 is YSYEKL. V lost 4 bases to trimming and J lost 4 bases; unmatched junction nucleotides: 20. CDR3: CASSPTREAGGPYGYNEQFF. CDR3 coding DNA: TGCGCCAGCAGCCCGACTCGCGAGGCGGGAGGGCCGTATGGGTACAATGAGCAGTTCTTC.

V usage is TRBV18 and J usage is TRBJ2-6; possible D gene TRBD1, 5 bases. Germline CDR1 is KGHSH and CDR2 is LQKENI. This CDR3 is built from 17 residues. Trimming stripped 1 base from V and 0 bases from J, with 10 bases between. CDR3 sequence (DNA): TGTGCCAGCTCACCACAGGGGCGACTCTCTGGGGCCAACGTCCTGACTTTC. Protein product: CASSPQGRLSGANVLTF.

This chain joins TRBV19 and TRBJ2-2; D may be TRBD2 (6 bases). The CDR3 length is 15 residues. V lost 5 bases, J lost 4 bases, and 14 bases lay in between. The germline V gene encodes CDR1 LNHDA and CDR2 SQIVND (reference sequence). CDR3: CASSAAGLGTGELFF. CDR3 nucleotides: TGTGCCAGTAGTGCCGCGGGATTGGGCACCGGGGAGCTGTTTTTT.

This clone was observed a few times. Here the CDR3 reads CASSMTGNNQPQHF. CDR3 nucleotide sequence: TGTGCCAGCAGCATGACAGGGAACAATCAGCCCCAGCATTTT. V gene TRBV7-9 combines with J gene TRBJ1-5; 7 bases are shared with TRBD1. Germline CDR1 is SEHNR and CDR2 is FQNEAQ (reference sequence). The CDR3 runs 14 residues. The J segment lost 3 bases and the V segment lost 5 bases, leaving 4 bases of the junction unmatched. The variable domain in full, completed from reference TRBV7-9 and TRBJ1-5, reads DTGVSQNPRHKITKRGQNVTFRCDPISEHNRLYWYRQTLGQGPEFLTYFQNEAQLEKSRLLSDRFSAERPKGSFSTLEIQRTEQGDSAMYLCASSMTGNNQPQHFGDGTRLSIL.

This clone showed up just a few times. The CDR3 loop reads CASSQGGRAGETQYF. In DNA form, the CDR3 reads TGTGCCAGCAGCCAAGGAGGGAGGGCCGGGGAGACCCAGTACTTC. The genes are TRBV4-2 and TRBJ2-5, with 7 bases fitting TRBD2. CDR3 length: 15 amino acids. The V gene's germline CDR1 is LGHNA and CDR2 YNFKEQ. The V gene end was trimmed by 1 base and the J gene end by 5 bases; junction bases not matched to a gene: 7.

The table lists this clone with a few counts. The rearrangement uses TRBV7-2 and TRBJ2-1; 7 nucleotides agree with TRBD2. The ends lost 10 bases at V and 4 bases at J; junction bases unmatched: 10. CDR1 and CDR2 from the germline V gene are SGHTA and FQGNSA. The CDR3 extends over 14 amino acids. The CDR3 coding sequence is TGTGCCACCAGGAAGGCTAGCGGTTACAATGAGCAGTTCTTC. Encoded protein: CATRKASGYNEQFF.

This chain links TRBV5-4 with TRBJ2-3; unclear D gene. V was clipped by 0 bases and J by 0 bases, with 8 bases between them. Per germline, CDR1 SGHNT and CDR2 YYREEE (reference sequence). The CDR3 extends over 15 amino acids. The CDR3 loop reads CASSLDQTSTDTQYF. The DNA of the CDR3 is TGTGCCAGCAGCTTGGACCAGACTAGCACAGATACGCAGTATTTT.

This clone was counted a few times. The J gene is TRBJ2-6, the V gene TRBV30; 7 nucleotides agree with TRBD1. CDR1 and CDR2 from the germline V gene are GTSNPN and SVGIG (reference sequence). The CDR3 has 14 residues. V lost 6 bases and J lost 0; bases outside the gene matches: 2. CDR3 region: CACGTVSGANVLTF. CDR3 DNA: TGTGCCTGCGGGACAGTCTCTGGGGCCAACGTCCTGACTTTC. Full variable domain (rest looked up from reference TRBV30 and TRBJ2-6): SQTIHQWPATLVQPVGSPLSLECTVEGTSNPNLYWYRQAAGRGLQLLFYSVGIGQISSEVPQNLSASRPQDRQFILSSKKLLLSDSGFYLCACGTVSGANVLTFGAGSRLTVL.

The genes are TRBV30 and TRBJ2-1, with 7 bases lining up with TRBD2. The CDR3 covers 14 residues. Germline CDR1 GTSNPN, CDR2 SVGIG (reference sequence). V gave up 4 bases and J gave up 12 bases; unmatched junction bases: 15. CDR3 sequence reads: CAWTTKGLVGWQFF. CDR3 sequence (DNA): TGTGCCTGGACTACCAAAGGACTAGTTGGATGGCAGTTCTTC.

In its sample, this clone was seen a few times. The chain recombines TRBV28 with TRBJ1-2; TRBD1 agrees at 7 bases. The germline V gene has CDR1 MDHEN and CDR2 SYDVKM. The CDR3 spans 14 residues. The V and J ends lost 6 bases and 8 bases, in that order; junction bases with no gene match: 12. The CDR3 DNA sequence: TGTGCCAGCAGCCTGTCCCAGGGGGAATACGGCTACACCTTC. Translated, it gives CASSLSQGEYGYTF.